Following are 9 T cell receptor beta chains from one sample sequenced in a study of glioma-infiltrating T cells. Amplification of TCR alpha and beta CDR3 regions from RNA used iRepertoire nested multiplex PCR. MiXCR was run by TCRdb on the multiplex PCR reads, yielding one entry per CDR3 protein. The sample contains around 190,000 distinct CDR3 sequences, over 25% of which appear only once. Sequenced material: glioma tissue, nonneoplastic brain tissue, or PBMCs (not recorded which). The receptors stem from a human donor with low-grade glioma or glioblastoma, undergoing nonglioma brain surgery, or in good health (not recorded which).

This clonotype appeared many times. The chain uses TRBV27 and TRBJ1-5, with unresolved D. Deletions cut 5 bases from V and 2 bases from J, with 7 bases between. This CDR3 region has 13 residues. The germline CDR1 and CDR2 sequences are MNHEY and SMNVEV (reference sequence). DNA of the CDR3: TGTGCCAGCAGTCCGGAAGGCAATCAGCCCCAGCATTTT. It is translated as CASSPEGNQPQHF.

The chain combines TRBV4-2 with TRBJ2-2, with 9 bases matching TRBD2. The V and J ends lost 5 bases and 7 bases, in that order; junction bases with no gene match: 8. Germline lookup yields CDR1 LGHNA and CDR2 YNFKEQ. The CDR3 is made up of 15 amino acids. The CDR3 region is CASSKPGLAGGELFF. The CDR3 nucleotides read TGTGCCAGCAGCAAACCGGGACTAGCTGGCGGGGAGCTGTTTTTT.

This clonotype was recorded many times. The chain carries TRBV5-1 and TRBJ2-1; 9 bases are shared with TRBD2. Losses at the gene ends were 0 bases for V and 6 bases for J; bases not matched to a gene: 4. CDR3 length: 15 amino acids. Germline CDR1 is SGHRS and CDR2 is YFSETQ. The CDR3 DNA sequence: TGCGCCAGCAGCTTGGCCGTTAGCGGGGGCAATGAGCAGTTCTTC. Translated: CASSLAVSGGNEQFF.

The rearrangement uses TRBV11-2 and TRBJ2-7, with D perhaps TRBD2 (6 bases). Germline V lookup: CDR1 SGHAT, CDR2 FQNNGV. Trimming removed 5 bases at V and 7 bases at J, with 21 bases between. CDR3 length equals 15 residues. CDR3 loop: CASSPGGSDRGEQYF. The DNA for the CDR3 is TGTGCCAGCAGCCCTGGCGGTTCCGACCGGGGGGAGCAGTACTTC. Full variable domain (rest looked up from reference TRBV11-2 and TRBJ2-7): EAGVAQSPRYKIIEKRQSVAFWCNPISGHATLYWYQQILGQGPKLLIQFQNNGVVDDSQLPKDRFSAERLKGVDSTLKIQPAKLEDSAVYLCASSPGGSDRGEQYFGPGTRLTVT.

This clonotype was picked up many times. The chain carries TRBV6-1 and TRBJ2-1; 8 bases map to TRBD1. The ends lost 6 bases at V and 10 bases at J; junction bases unmatched: 5. CDR3 length equals 12 residues. From germline, CDR1 is MNHNS and CDR2 SASEGT. This chain's CDR3 is CASRTGVGEQFF. The CDR3 region has the DNA TGTGCCAGCAGGACAGGGGTAGGCGAGCAGTTCTTC.

V is TRBV6-1 and J is TRBJ2-3; D call uncertain. The ends were cut back, 6 bases at V and 13 bases at J, with 23 bases in the middle. Germline assignment: CDR1 MNHNS and CDR2 SASEGT. This CDR3 has 14 amino acids. In DNA form, the CDR3 reads TGTGCCAGCAGCACCCAAGAAAAAAAAGATAAGAAGTATTTT. Translation gives CASSTQEKKDKKYF.

The V call is TRBV7-3, the J call TRBJ1-1; 8 nucleotides agree with TRBD1. V lost 7 bases to trimming and J lost 1 base; unmatched junction nucleotides: 5. CDR1 SGHTA and CDR2 FQGTGA come from the germline V gene. The CDR3 runs 14 residues. This CDR3 reads CASTTGQGNTEAFF. In DNA, the CDR3 is TGTGCCAGCACGACCGGACAGGGGAACACTGAAGCTTTCTTT. Combining the CDR3 with reference TRBV7-3 and TRBJ1-1 gives the whole variable domain GAGVSQTPSNKVTEKGKYVELRCDPISGHTALYWYRQSLGQGPEFLIYFQGTGAADDSGLPNDRFFAVRPEGSVSTLKIQRTERGDSAVYLCASTTGQGNTEAFFGQGTRLTVV.

This clonotype has a count of ten or more. V is TRBV7-2 and J is TRBJ2-2, with 8 bases fitting TRBD2. The V and J ends lost 5 bases and 6 bases, in that order; junction bases with no gene match: 5. The germline CDR1 and CDR2 sequences are SGHTA and FQGNSA. There are 14 residues in the CDR3. CDR3 amino acids: CASSPGLGAGELFF. The CDR3 DNA follows: TGTGCCAGCAGCCCGGGACTAGGGGCCGGGGAGCTGTTTTTT.

This clonotype has at least ten counts. This chain connects TRBV4-1 to TRBJ2-5, with 7 bases aligning to TRBD1. The CDR3 consists of 15 residues. The trim removed 3 bases at V and 2 bases at J, leaving 6 bases unmatched. The germline V gene encodes CDR1 MGHRA and CDR2 YSYEKL. This CDR3 reads CASSHPNRGQETQYF. As DNA, the CDR3 is TGCGCCAGCAGCCACCCGAACAGGGGACAAGAGACCCAGTACTTC.